The clone carrying this T cell receptor beta chain was counted many times. As to time point: sample taken at primary tumor resection. Samples came from roughly 70 TRACERx patients with untreated early-stage lung cancer. Extraction of whole RNA from tumor, nontumor lung or frozen PBMC preceded unsorted sequencing. The source of the sample is a study of spatial heterogeneity in lung cancer. The CDR3 extends over 15 amino acids. V shed 3 bases, J shed 1 base, and the junction held 6 bases outside the gene matches. CDR1 is DFQATT and CDR2 is SNEGSKA in the germline V gene (reference sequence). On each TCR cDNA molecule, a unique molecular identifier was present. TCRdb re-analysed the 5' RACE reads in MiXCR, keeping a single row per CDR3 protein. The sample holds 30,000 to 45,000 distinct CDR3 sequences, under 8% seen once.

The material sequenced was PBMCs, taken at surgery. The V gene is TRBV20-1, the J gene TRBJ2-3; 8 positions match TRBD2. The source is a female donor with early-stage non-small cell lung cancer. This chain's CDR3 is CSARGSGSGTDTQYF. CDR3 sequence (DNA): TGCAGTGCTAGGGGAAGCGGGAGTGGCACAGATACGCAGTATTTT.